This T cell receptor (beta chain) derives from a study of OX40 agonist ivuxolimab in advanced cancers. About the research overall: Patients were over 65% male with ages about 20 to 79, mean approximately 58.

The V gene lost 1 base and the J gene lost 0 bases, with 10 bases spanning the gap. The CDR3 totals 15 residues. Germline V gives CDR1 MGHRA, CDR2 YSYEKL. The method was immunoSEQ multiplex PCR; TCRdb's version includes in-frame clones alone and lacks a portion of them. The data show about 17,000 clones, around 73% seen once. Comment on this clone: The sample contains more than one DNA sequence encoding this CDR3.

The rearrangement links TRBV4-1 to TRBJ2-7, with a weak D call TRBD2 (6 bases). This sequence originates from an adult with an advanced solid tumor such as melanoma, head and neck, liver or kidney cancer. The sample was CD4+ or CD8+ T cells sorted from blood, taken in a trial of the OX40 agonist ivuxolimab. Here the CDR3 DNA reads TGCGCCAGCAGCCAAGTTGGGGACTCCTCCTACGAGCAGTACTTC. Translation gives CASSQVGDSSYEQYF.